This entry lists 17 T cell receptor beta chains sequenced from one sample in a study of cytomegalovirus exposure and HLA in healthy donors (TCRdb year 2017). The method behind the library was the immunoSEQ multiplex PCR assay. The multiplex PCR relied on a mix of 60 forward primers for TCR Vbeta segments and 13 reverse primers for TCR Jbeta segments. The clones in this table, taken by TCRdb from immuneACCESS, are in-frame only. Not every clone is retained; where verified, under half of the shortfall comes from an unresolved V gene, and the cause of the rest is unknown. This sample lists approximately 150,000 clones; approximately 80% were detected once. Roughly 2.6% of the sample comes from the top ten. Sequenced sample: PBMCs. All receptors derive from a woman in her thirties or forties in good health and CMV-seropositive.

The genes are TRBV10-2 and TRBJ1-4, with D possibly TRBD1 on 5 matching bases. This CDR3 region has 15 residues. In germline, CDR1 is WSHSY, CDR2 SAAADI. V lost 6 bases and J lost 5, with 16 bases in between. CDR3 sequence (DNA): TGCGCCAGCAGAGAGGGGTCACAGAAAAATGAAAAACTGTTTTTT. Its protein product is CASREGSQKNEKLFF.

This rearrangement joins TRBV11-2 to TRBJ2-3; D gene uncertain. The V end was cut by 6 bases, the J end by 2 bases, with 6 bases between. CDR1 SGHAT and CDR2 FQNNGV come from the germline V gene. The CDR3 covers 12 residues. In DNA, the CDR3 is TGTGCCAGCAGTCATCACACAGATACGCAGTATTTT. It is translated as CASSHHTDTQYF.

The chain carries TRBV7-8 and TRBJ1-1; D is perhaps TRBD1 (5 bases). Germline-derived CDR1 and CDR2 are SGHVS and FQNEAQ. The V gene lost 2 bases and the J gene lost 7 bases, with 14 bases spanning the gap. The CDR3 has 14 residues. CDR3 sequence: CASSLKGWQGEAFF. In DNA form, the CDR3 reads TGTGCCAGCAGCTTAAAAGGGTGGCAGGGTGAAGCTTTCTTT.

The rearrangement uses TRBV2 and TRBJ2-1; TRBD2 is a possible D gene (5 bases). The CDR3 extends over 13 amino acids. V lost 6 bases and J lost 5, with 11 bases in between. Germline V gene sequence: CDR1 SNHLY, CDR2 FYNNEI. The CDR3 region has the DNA TGTGCCAGCAGCAAACTAGAGGACAATGAGCAGTTCTTC. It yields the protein CASSKLEDNEQFF. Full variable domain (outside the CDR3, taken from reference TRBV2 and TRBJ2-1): EPEVTQTPSHQVTQMGQEVILRCVPISNHLYFYWYRQILGQKVEFLVSFYNNEISEKSEIFDDQFSVERPDGSNFTLKIRSTKLEDSAMYFCASSKLEDNEQFFGPGTRLTVL.

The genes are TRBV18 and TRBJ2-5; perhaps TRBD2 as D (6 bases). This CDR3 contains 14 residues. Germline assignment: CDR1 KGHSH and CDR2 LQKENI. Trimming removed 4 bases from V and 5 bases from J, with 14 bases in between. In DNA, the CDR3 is TGTGCCAGCTCACTCCAACTAGCTCTGGAGACCCAGTACTTC. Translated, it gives CASSLQLALETQYF.

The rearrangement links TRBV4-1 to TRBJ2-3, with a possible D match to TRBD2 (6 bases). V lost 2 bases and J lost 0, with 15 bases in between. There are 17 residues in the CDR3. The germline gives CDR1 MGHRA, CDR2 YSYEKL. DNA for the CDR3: TGCGCCAGCAGCCAATTGCTTAGCGGACCTAGCACAGATACGCAGTATTTT. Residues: CASSQLLSGPSTDTQYF.

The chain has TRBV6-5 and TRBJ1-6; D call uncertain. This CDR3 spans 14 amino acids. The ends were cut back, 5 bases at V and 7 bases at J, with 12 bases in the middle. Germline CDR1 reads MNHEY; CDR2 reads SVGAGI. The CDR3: CASSDGVNNSPLHF. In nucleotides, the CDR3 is TGTGCCAGCAGTGATGGAGTGAACAATTCACCCCTCCACTTT.

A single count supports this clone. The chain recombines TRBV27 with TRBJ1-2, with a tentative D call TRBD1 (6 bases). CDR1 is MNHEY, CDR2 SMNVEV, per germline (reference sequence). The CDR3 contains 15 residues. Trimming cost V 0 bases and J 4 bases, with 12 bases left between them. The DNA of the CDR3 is TGTGCCAGCAGTTTATCGGGTCAGGGGACCTATGGCTACACCTTC. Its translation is CASSLSGQGTYGYTF.

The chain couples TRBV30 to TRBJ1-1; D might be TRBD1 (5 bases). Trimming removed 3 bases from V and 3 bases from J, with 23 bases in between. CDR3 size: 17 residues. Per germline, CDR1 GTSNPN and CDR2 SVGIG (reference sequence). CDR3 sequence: CAWRLTGGVSQDTEAFF. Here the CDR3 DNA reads TGTGCCTGGAGACTCACGGGGGGAGTGTCCCAAGACACTGAAGCTTTCTTT. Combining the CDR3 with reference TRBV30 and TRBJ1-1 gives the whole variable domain SQTIHQWPATLVQPVGSPLSLECTVEGTSNPNLYWYRQAAGRGLQLLFYSVGIGQISSEVPQNLSASRPQDRQFILSSKKLLLSDSGFYLCAWRLTGGVSQDTEAFFGQGTRLTVV.

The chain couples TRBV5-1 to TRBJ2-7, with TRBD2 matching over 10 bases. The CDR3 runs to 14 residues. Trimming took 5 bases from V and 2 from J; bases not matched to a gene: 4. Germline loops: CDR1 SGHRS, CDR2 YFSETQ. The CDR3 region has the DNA TGCGCCAGCAGAGAAGGGACTAGCGCCTACGAGCAGTACTTC. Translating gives CASREGTSAYEQYF.

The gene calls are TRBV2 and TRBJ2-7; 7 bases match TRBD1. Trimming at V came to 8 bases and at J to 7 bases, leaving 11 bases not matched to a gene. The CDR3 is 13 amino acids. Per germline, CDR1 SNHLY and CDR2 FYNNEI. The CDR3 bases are TGTGCCAGCTCACAGGGGATATCGAGAGAGCAGTACTTC. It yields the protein CASSQGISREQYF.

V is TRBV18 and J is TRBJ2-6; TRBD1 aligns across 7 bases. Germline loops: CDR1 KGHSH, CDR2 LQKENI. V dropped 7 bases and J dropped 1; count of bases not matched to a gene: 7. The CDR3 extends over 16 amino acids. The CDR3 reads CASFEDRSSGANVLTF. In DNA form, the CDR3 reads TGTGCCAGCTTCGAGGACAGGTCTTCTGGGGCCAACGTCCTGACTTTC. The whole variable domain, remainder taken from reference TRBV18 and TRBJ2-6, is NAGVMQNPRHLVRRRGQEARLRCSPMKGHSHVYWYRQLPEEGLKFMVYLQKENIIDESGMPKERFSAEFPKEGPSILRIQQVVRGDSAAYFCASFEDRSSGANVLTFGAGSRLTVL.

CDR3 region: CASSLARTEAFF. CDR3 nucleotides: TGTGCCAGCAGCTTGGCCCGGACTGAAGCTTTCTTT. The chain has TRBV5-4 and TRBJ1-1; no reliable D call. This CDR3 is built from 12 residues. V lost 0 bases to trimming and J lost 5 bases, with 5 bases between them. The germline CDR1 and CDR2 sequences are SGHNT and YYREEE (reference sequence).

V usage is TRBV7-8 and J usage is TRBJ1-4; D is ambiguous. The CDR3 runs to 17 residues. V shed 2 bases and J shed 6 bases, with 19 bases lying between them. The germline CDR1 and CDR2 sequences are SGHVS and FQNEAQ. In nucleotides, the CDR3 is TGTGCCAGCAGCTTACTAGCTCTAGTGGTACCGGATGAAAAACTGTTTTTT. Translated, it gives CASSLLALVVPDEKLFF.

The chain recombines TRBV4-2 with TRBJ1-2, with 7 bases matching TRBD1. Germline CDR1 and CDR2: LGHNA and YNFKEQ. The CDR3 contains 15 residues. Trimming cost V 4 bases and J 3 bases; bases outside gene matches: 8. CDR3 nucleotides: TGTGCCAGCAGCCCGCAGGGGGATTCGGACTATGGCTACACCTTC. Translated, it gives CASSPQGDSDYGYTF.

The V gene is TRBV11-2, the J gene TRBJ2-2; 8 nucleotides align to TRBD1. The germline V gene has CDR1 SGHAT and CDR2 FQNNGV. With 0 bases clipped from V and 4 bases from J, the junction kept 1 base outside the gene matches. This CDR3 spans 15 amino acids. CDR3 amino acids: CASSLEGTGTGELFF. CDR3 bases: TGTGCCAGCAGCTTAGAAGGGACAGGCACCGGGGAGCTGTTTTTT.

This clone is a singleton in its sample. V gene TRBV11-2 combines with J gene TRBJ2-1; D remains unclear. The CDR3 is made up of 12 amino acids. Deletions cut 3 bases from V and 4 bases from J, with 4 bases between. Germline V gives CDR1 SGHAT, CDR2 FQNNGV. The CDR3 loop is CASSLEYNEQFF. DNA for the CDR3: TGTGCCAGCAGCTTGGAGTACAATGAGCAGTTCTTC.